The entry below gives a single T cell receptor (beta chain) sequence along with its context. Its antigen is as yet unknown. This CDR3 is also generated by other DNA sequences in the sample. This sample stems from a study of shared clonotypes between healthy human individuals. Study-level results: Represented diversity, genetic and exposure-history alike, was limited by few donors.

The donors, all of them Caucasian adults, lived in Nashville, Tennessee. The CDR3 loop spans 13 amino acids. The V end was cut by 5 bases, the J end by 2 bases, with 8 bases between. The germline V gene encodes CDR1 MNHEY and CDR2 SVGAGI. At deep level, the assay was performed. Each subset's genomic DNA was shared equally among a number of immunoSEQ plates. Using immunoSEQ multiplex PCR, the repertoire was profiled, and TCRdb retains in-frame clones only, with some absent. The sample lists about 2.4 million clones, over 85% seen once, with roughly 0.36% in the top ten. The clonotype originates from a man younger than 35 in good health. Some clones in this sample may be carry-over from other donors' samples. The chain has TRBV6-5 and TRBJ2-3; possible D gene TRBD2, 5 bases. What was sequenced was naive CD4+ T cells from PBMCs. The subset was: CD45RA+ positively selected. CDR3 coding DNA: TGTGCCAGCAGTGGAGGTATCACAGATACGCAGTATTTT. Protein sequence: CASSGGITDTQYF.